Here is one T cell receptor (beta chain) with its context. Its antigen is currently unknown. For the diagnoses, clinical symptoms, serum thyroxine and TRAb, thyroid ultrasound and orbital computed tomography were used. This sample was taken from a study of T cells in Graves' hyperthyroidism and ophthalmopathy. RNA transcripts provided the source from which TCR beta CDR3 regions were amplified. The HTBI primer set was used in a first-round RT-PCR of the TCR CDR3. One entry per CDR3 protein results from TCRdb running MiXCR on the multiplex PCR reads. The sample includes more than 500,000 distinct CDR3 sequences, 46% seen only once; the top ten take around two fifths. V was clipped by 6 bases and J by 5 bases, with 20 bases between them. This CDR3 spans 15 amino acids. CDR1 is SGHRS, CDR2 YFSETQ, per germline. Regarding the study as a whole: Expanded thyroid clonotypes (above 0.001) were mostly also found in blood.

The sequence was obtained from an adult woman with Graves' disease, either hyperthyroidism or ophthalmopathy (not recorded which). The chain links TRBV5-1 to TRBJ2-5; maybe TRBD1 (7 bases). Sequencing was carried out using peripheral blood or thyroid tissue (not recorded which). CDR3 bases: TGCGCCAGCAACAGCGGAGGGGGCGTCCAGGAGACCCAGTACTTC. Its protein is CASNSGGGVQETQYF. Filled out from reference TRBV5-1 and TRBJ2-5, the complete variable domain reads KAGVTQTPRYLIKTRGQQVTLSCSPISGHRSVSWYQQTPGQGLQFLFEYFSETQRNKGNFPGRFSGRQFSNSRSEMNVSTLELGDSALYLCASNSGGGVQETQYFGPGTRLLVL.